The 30 T cell receptor beta chains below come from one sample, sequenced in a study of cytomegalovirus exposure and HLA in healthy donors. The PCR made use of 60 Vbeta and 13 Jbeta primers. Measured with immunoSEQ multiplex PCR; TCRdb has only the in-frame clones, and not every one. The table includes fewer than 100,000 clones, nearly 80% detected once. The material sequenced was PBMCs. All receptors derive from a female donor in good health and CMV-seronegative.

This chain connects TRBV6-6 to TRBJ1-1; possibly TRBD1 for D (6 bases). Trimming pared 6 bases from V and 6 bases from J, leaving 17 bases between. Looked up from germline, CDR1 is MNHNY and CDR2 is SVGAGI (reference sequence). CDR3 length: 14 amino acids. As DNA, the CDR3 is TGTGCCAGCAGCACAAGGGGGGGAACTGCTGAAGCTTTCTTT. Translating it yields CASSTRGGTAEAFF.

This clone was detected only once. The V and J genes are TRBV6-5 and TRBJ2-6; a possible D gene is TRBD2 (6 bases). CDR3 size: 15 residues. CDR1 and CDR2 from the germline V gene are MNHEY and SVGAGI. The V and J ends lost 6 bases and 0 bases respectively, with 9 bases between them. For the CDR3, the DNA is TGTGCCAGCAGCCCGACTAGCTCTGGGGCCAACGTCCTGACTTTC. Protein sequence: CASSPTSSGANVLTF.

This clone turned up a few times. This chain connects TRBV29-1 to TRBJ2-3; 8 nucleotides match TRBD1. With 3 bases clipped from V and 0 bases from J, the junction kept 5 bases outside the gene matches. CDR1 and CDR2 (germline): SQVTM, ANQGSEA. The CDR3 spans 15 residues. This chain's CDR3 is CSVDQGQGSTDTQYF. CDR3 DNA sequence: TGCAGCGTTGACCAAGGACAGGGCAGCACAGATACGCAGTATTTT.

The gene calls are TRBV28 and TRBJ1-2; D not resolved. The V gene's germline CDR1 is MDHEN and CDR2 SYDVKM. The CDR3 has 13 amino acids. Trimming took off 3 bases at V and 5 bases at J, with 10 bases between the two ends. Written as DNA, the CDR3 is TGTGCCAGCAGTTTGGGCCATAATTATGGCTACACCTTC. It is translated as CASSLGHNYGYTF.

The V and J genes are TRBV7-9 and TRBJ1-4; D might be TRBD1 (6 bases). From germline, CDR1 is SEHNR and CDR2 FQNEAQ (reference sequence). V was shortened by 7 bases and J by 12 bases, with 15 bases between the two germline ends. This CDR3 has 12 residues. The CDR3 DNA follows: TGTGCCAGCATGTCAAGCAGGGGAGAACTGTTTTTT. This translates into CASMSSRGELFF.

The V and J genes are TRBV5-4 and TRBJ2-2; D may be TRBD2 (6 bases). Germline values: CDR1 SGHNT, CDR2 YYREEE (reference sequence). This CDR3 comprises 16 residues. Trimming took 4 bases from V and 5 from J, leaving 18 bases between them. The CDR3 spells CASSPGPGLATGELFF. CDR3 nucleotide sequence: TGTGCCAGCAGCCCAGGCCCGGGACTCGCGACCGGGGAGCTGTTTTTT.

The J gene is TRBJ1-6, the V gene TRBV21-1; whether TRBD1, the table's D call, matches the DNA was not checked. TRBV21-1 is a documented pseudogene. The CDR3 covers 15 residues. CDR3 in DNA: TGTGCCAGCAGCAAAGGGGACAGGGTCGATTCACCCCTCCACTTT. This codes for CASSKGDRVDSPLHF.

A word on this clone: A read error may produce the germline difference seen at one junction end. V gene TRBV25-1 combines with J gene TRBJ2-7; 8 bases line up with TRBD2. This CDR3 is built from 13 residues. Germline lookup yields CDR1 MGHDK and CDR2 SYGVNS. In DNA, the CDR3 is TGTGCCAGCAGCGCCCGGGGGGGCTACGGGCAGTACTTC. It codes for CASSARGGYGQYF.

The V call is TRBV27, the J call TRBJ2-6; 7 nucleotides match TRBD1. V lost 8 bases and J lost 0; bases outside the gene matches: 10. Germline CDR1 MNHEY, CDR2 SMNVEV (reference sequence). This CDR3 spans 17 amino acids. Here the CDR3 DNA reads TGTGCCAGCTCAAAAGCAGGGGGAAGCTCTGGGGCCAACGTCCTGACTTTC. It yields the protein CASSKAGGSSGANVLTF.

The chain couples TRBV5-1 to TRBJ2-2; 12 bases map to TRBD1. Germline V gene lookup returns CDR1 SGHRS and CDR2 YFSETQ. The CDR3 is 16 residues long. V shed 5 bases, J shed 6 bases, and the junction held 8 bases outside the gene matches. The CDR3 here is CASSKGGQGAAGELFF. CDR3 in DNA: TGCGCCAGCAGTAAAGGGGGACAGGGGGCAGCCGGGGAGCTGTTTTTT. Combining the CDR3 with reference TRBV5-1 and TRBJ2-2 gives the whole variable domain KAGVTQTPRYLIKTRGQQVTLSCSPISGHRSVSWYQQTPGQGLQFLFEYFSETQRNKGNFPGRFSGRQFSNSRSEMNVSTLELGDSALYLCASSKGGQGAAGELFFGEGSRLTVL.

The CDR3: CASSTGTSKETQYF. CDR3 sequence (DNA): TGTGCCAGCAGCACCGGGACATCTAAGGAGACCCAGTACTTC. The genes are TRBV5-6 and TRBJ2-5, with a weak D call TRBD1 (6 bases). Germline assignment: CDR1 SGHDT and CDR2 YYEEEE. Trimming removed 4 bases from V and 5 bases from J, with 15 bases in between. This CDR3 comprises 14 residues. Full variable domain (remainder filled in from reference TRBV5-6 and TRBJ2-5): DAGVTQSPTHLIKTRGQQVTLRCSPKSGHDTVSWYQQALGQGPQFIFQYYEEEERQRGNFPDRFSGHQFPNYSSELNVNALLLGDSALYLCASSTGTSKETQYFGPGTRLLVL.

The chain couples TRBV9 to TRBJ1-1; D is perhaps TRBD1 (6 bases). V lost 2 bases and J 8 bases, leaving 10 bases between the germline ends. This CDR3 comprises 12 residues. Germline V gene sequence: CDR1 SGDLS, CDR2 YYNGEE. The DNA of the CDR3 is TGTGCCAGCAGCGTGATGACAGGAGAAGCTTTCTTT. Its translation is CASSVMTGEAFF. Using reference TRBV9 and TRBJ1-1 for the parts outside the CDR3, the full variable domain is DSGVTQTPKHLITATGQRVTLRCSPRSGDLSVYWYQQSLDQGLQFLIQYYNGEERAKGNILERFSAQQFPDLHSELNLSSLELGDSALYFCASSVMTGEAFFGQGTRLTVV.

This rearrangement joins TRBV14 to TRBJ2-7; tentative D call: TRBD2 (6 bases). This CDR3 region has 12 residues. Trimming removed 2 bases at V and 12 bases at J, with 14 bases between. CDR1 SGHDN and CDR2 FVKESK come from the germline V gene. CDR3: CASSQPPGGLYF. For the CDR3, the DNA is TGTGCCAGCAGCCAACCTCCCGGGGGTTTGTACTTC.

The chain links TRBV10-3 to TRBJ1-2; TRBD1 is a possible D gene (5 bases). The germline gives CDR1 ENHRY, CDR2 SYGVKD. CDR3 size: 13 residues. With 8 bases removed from V and 8 bases from J, the gap between germline ends came to 18 bases. CDR3 DNA: TGTGCCATCGGAGGGGTCGGAGGTGGCGGCTACACCTTC. It encodes CAIGGVGGGGYTF.

The chain recombines TRBV15 with TRBJ1-1, with D possibly TRBD1 on 6 matching bases. Germline V gives CDR1 LNHNV, CDR2 YYDKDF (reference sequence). The CDR3 is 18 residues long. Trimming took off 1 base at V and 0 bases at J, with 18 bases between the two ends. CDR3 protein: CATSRAPGTLTMNTEAFF. DNA of the CDR3: TGTGCCACCAGCAGAGCTCCCGGGACACTGACAATGAACACTGAAGCTTTCTTT.

The gene calls are TRBV28 and TRBJ2-1, with D hard to call. CDR3 size: 10 residues. Trimming pared 10 bases from V and 7 bases from J, leaving 8 bases between. Germline V lookup: CDR1 MDHEN, CDR2 SYDVKM. The CDR3 here is CATRGNEQFF. The CDR3 DNA sequence: TGTGCCACCCGAGGAAATGAGCAGTTCTTC.

This chain links TRBV19 with TRBJ2-1; 9 positions agree with TRBD1. The CDR3 covers 13 residues. J gave up 9 bases and V 5 bases, and 5 bases lay outside the gene matches. CDR1 is LNHDA, CDR2 SQIVND, per germline (reference sequence). DNA for the CDR3: TGTGCCAGTAGTGACAGGGGGGGATTTGAGCAGTTCTTC. Its protein is CASSDRGGFEQFF.

The chain links TRBV7-6 to TRBJ2-7; 9 positions match TRBD1. V dropped 5 bases and J dropped 4; count of bases not matched to a gene: 3. Per germline, CDR1 SGHVS and CDR2 FNYEAQ. The CDR3 is 13 residues long. CDR3 in DNA: TGTGCCAGCAGCATGACAGGGGGGTACGAGCAGTACTTC. This sequence encodes CASSMTGGYEQYF.

V usage is TRBV18 and J usage is TRBJ1-1; TRBD1 might be the D (6 bases). The CDR3 contains 14 residues. CDR1 KGHSH and CDR2 LQKENI come from the germline V gene. V lost 3 bases and J 0 bases, leaving 8 bases between the germline ends. DNA for the CDR3: TGTGCCAGCTCACCGGGACAACTGAACACTGAAGCTTTCTTT. Its protein is CASSPGQLNTEAFF.

The chain is built from TRBV7-2 and TRBJ1-5; D perhaps matches TRBD1 (5 bases). The CDR3 spans 13 residues. CDR1 and CDR2 (germline): SGHTA, FQGNSA. Trimming pared 5 bases from V and 5 bases from J, leaving 10 bases between. In DNA, the CDR3 is TGTGCCAGCAGCCCCGACAGAGATCAGCCCCAGCATTTT. Protein: CASSPDRDQPQHF.

A note on this clone: Mismatch with germline at one junction end may stem from a read error. The gene calls are TRBV7-7 and TRBJ2-5; D gene unclear. Germline CDR1 reads SSHAT; CDR2 reads FNYEAQ (reference sequence). This CDR3 is built from 13 residues. CDR3 nucleotide sequence: TGTGCTAGCAGCCAGAATTTTGAAGAGACCCAGTACTTC. Residues: CASSQNFEETQYF.

V is TRBV19 and J is TRBJ2-5; 7 bases align to TRBD1. The V gene end was trimmed by 4 bases and the J gene end by 5 bases; junction bases not matched to a gene: 7. The CDR3 loop spans 14 amino acids. The germline gives CDR1 LNHDA, CDR2 SQIVND (reference sequence). In DNA form, the CDR3 reads TGTGCCAGTAGTACCCCCATAGGGGGCGAGACCCAGTACTTC. Amino acid sequence: CASSTPIGGETQYF. The whole variable domain, remainder taken from reference TRBV19 and TRBJ2-5, is DGGITQSPKYLFRKEGQNVTLSCEQNLNHDAMYWYRQDPGQGLRLIYYSQIVNDFQKGDIAEGYSVSREKKESFPLTVTSAQKNPTAFYLCASSTPIGGETQYFGPGTRLLVL.

This clone showed up just a few times. The chain recombines TRBV5-1 with TRBJ2-1; 7 bases are a match to TRBD2. The germline V gene encodes CDR1 SGHRS and CDR2 YFSETQ. The CDR3 covers 15 residues. Losses at the gene ends were 0 bases for V and 3 bases for J; bases not matched to a gene: 3. The DNA of the CDR3 is TGCGCCAGCAGCTTGGGGCGGGAGATCTACAATGAGCAGTTCTTC. Its translation: CASSLGREIYNEQFF.

The chain uses TRBV4-1 and TRBJ1-5; D unclear. Germline V gene sequence: CDR1 MGHRA, CDR2 YSYEKL. Trimming stripped 1 base from V and 3 bases from J, with 10 bases between. This CDR3 contains 15 residues. The CDR3: CASSQVQVVNQPQHF. The CDR3 nucleotides are TGCGCCAGCAGCCAAGTGCAAGTAGTCAATCAGCCCCAGCATTTT.

This clone was detected once. As DNA, the CDR3 is TGTGCCAGCACTATCGTCAGGGGGATCTCGGGGGAGCTGTTTTTT. Translation gives CASTIVRGISGELFF. The chain combines TRBV2 with TRBJ2-2; TRBD1 agrees at 7 bases. The CDR3 is 15 amino acids. Germline CDR1 reads SNHLY; CDR2 reads FYNNEI. The trim removed 7 bases at V and 8 bases at J, leaving 13 bases unmatched.

The rearrangement uses TRBV4-2 and TRBJ2-7, with 11 bases identical to TRBD2. V was clipped by 3 bases and J by 1 base; unmatched bases: 2. The CDR3 spans 15 residues. CDR1 and CDR2 from the germline V gene are LGHNA and YNFKEQ. CDR3 residues: CASSHRTSGSYEQYF. DNA for the CDR3: TGTGCCAGCAGCCATCGGACTAGCGGGTCCTACGAGCAGTACTTC.

The rearrangement links TRBV7-3 to TRBJ2-5, with TRBD2 matching 8 bases. V shed 1 base and J 5 bases; nucleotides not matched to a gene: 3. Germline V lookup: CDR1 SGHTA, CDR2 FQGTGA. The CDR3 sequence is 14 residues long. DNA for the CDR3: TGTGCCAGCAGCTTAATGGGACTAGGGGAGACCCAGTACTTC. Its protein is CASSLMGLGETQYF.

As for this clone: This sample includes further DNA sequences coding for the same CDR3. The chain combines TRBV7-6 with TRBJ2-3, with 9 nucleotides matching TRBD2. The V gene end was trimmed by 2 bases and the J gene end by 4 bases; junction bases not matched to a gene: 4. Germline values: CDR1 SGHVS, CDR2 FNYEAQ. The CDR3 totals 15 residues. The CDR3 sequence is CASSLLAGGPDTQYF. CDR3 coding DNA: TGTGCCAGCAGCTTATTGGCGGGGGGGCCAGATACGCAGTATTTT.

This clone turned up a few times. The chain uses TRBV5-4 and TRBJ2-3; D remains unclear. The CDR3 length is 12 residues. Germline V gene sequence: CDR1 SGHNT, CDR2 YYREEE (reference sequence). The ends were cut back, 0 bases at V and 6 bases at J, with 5 bases in the middle. The CDR3 sequence: CASSLDRDTQYF. In DNA, the CDR3 is TGTGCCAGCAGCTTGGACCGGGATACGCAGTATTTT.

The chain joins TRBV19 to TRBJ2-7, with TRBD1 matching 7 bases. Trimming removed 5 bases from V and 2 bases from J; junction bases left unmatched: 6. CDR1 LNHDA and CDR2 SQIVND come from the germline V gene (reference sequence). This CDR3 comprises 14 residues. The DNA for the CDR3 is TGTGCCAGTAGTTTAGCCCAGGGGGCCTACGAGCAGTACTTC. Amino acid sequence: CASSLAQGAYEQYF.